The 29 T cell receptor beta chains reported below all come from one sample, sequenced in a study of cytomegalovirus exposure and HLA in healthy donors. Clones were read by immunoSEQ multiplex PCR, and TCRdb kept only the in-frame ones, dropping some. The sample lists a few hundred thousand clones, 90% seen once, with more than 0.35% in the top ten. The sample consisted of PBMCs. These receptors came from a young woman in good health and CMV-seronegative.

CDR3 amino acids: CASSWAGNTGELFF. The CDR3, as DNA: TGTGCCAGCAGCTGGGCCGGCAACACCGGGGAGCTGTTTTTT. The rearrangement uses TRBV25-1 and TRBJ2-2; D gene ambiguous. CDR1 and CDR2 from the germline V gene are MGHDK and SYGVNS. CDR3 size: 14 residues. Trimming left V 6 bases short and J 2 bases short, with 10 bases between.

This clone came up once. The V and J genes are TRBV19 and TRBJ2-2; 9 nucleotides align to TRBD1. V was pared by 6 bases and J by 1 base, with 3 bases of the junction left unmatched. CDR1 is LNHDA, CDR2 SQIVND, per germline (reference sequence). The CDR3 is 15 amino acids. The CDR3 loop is CASSPGQGNTGELFF. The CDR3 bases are TGTGCCAGTAGCCCGGGACAGGGGAACACCGGGGAGCTGTTTTTT.

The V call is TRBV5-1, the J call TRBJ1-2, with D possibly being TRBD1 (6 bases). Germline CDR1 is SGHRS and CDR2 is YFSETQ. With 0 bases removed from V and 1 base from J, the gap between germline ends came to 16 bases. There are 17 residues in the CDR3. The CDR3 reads CASSLAPAGVSNYGYTF. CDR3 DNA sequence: TGCGCCAGCAGCTTGGCCCCCGCAGGGGTTAGTAACTATGGCTACACCTTC.

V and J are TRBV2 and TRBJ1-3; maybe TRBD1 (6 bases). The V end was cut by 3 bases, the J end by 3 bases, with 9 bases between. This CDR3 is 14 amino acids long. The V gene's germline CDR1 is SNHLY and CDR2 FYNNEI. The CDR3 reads CASSDSGVGNTIYF. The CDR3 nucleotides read TGTGCCAGCAGTGATTCAGGGGTTGGAAACACCATATATTTT.

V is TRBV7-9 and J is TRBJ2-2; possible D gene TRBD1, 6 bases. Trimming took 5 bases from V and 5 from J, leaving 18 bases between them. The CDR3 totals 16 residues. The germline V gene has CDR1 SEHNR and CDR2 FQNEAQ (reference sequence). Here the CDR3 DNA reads TGTGCCAGCAGCCAAACCGGACAGCGAGGGACCGGGGAGCTGTTTTTT. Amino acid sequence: CASSQTGQRGTGELFF.

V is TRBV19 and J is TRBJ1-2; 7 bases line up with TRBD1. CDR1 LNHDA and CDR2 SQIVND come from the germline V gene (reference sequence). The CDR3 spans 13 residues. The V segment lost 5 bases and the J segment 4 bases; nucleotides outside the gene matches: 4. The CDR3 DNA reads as TGTGCCAGTAGTGCCGGGACAGCCTATGGCTACACCTTC. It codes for CASSAGTAYGYTF.

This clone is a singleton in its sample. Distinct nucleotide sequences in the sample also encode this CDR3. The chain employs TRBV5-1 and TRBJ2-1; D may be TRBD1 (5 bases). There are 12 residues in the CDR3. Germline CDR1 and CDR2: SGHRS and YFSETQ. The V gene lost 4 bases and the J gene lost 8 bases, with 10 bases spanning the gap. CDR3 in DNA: TGCGCCAGCAGCCTTCTAGGGGATGAGCAGTTCTTC. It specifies CASSLLGDEQFF.

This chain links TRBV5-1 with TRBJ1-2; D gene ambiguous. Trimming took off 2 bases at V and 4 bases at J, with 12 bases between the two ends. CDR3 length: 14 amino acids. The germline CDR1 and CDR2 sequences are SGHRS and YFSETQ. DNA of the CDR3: TGCGCCAGCAGCTTCGAGGGAGGCCCCTATGGCTACACCTTC. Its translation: CASSFEGGPYGYTF.

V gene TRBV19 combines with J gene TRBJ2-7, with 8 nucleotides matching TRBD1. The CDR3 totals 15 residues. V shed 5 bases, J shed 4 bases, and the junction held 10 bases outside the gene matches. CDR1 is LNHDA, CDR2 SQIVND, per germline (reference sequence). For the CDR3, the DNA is TGTGCCAGTAGTGCCCCCCGAGGACAGGGATACGAGCAGTACTTC. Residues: CASSAPRGQGYEQYF.

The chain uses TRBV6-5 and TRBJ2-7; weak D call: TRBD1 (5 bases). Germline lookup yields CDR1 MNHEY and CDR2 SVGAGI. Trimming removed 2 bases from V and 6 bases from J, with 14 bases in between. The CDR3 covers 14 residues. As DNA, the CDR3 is TGTGCCAGCAGTTACGACAACAGGCCAGGCGAGCAGTACTTC. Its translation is CASSYDNRPGEQYF.

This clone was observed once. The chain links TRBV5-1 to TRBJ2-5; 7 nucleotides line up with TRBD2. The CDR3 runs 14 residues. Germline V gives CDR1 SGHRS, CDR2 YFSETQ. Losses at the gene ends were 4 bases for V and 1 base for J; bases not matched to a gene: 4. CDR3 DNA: TGCGCCAGCAGCCCGGGGACTACCCAAGAGACCCAGTACTTC. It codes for CASSPGTTQETQYF.

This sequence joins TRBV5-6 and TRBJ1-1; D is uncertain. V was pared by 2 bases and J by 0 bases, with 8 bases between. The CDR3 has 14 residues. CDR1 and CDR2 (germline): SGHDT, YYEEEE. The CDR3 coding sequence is TGTGCCAGCAGCTTAGCCAGGATGAACACTGAAGCTTTCTTT. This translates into CASSLARMNTEAFF.

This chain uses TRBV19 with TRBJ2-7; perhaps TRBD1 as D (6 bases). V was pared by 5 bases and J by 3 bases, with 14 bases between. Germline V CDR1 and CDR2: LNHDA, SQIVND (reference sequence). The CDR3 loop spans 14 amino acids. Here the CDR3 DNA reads TGTGCCAGTAGTGAACAGGGCTTTGGCTACGAGCAGTACGTC. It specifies CASSEQGFGYEQYV.

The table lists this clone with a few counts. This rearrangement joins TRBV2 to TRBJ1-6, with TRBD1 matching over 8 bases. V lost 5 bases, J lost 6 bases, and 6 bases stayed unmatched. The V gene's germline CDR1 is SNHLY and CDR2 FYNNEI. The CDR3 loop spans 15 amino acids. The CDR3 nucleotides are TGTGCCAGCAGTCCCCAGGGGGCTGGTAATTCACCCCTCCACTTT. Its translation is CASSPQGAGNSPLHF. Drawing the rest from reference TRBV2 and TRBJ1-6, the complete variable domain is EPEVTQTPSHQVTQMGQEVILRCVPISNHLYFYWYRQILGQKVEFLVSFYNNEISEKSEIFDDQFSVERPDGSNFTLKIRSTKLEDSAMYFCASSPQGAGNSPLHFGNGTRLTVT.

In DNA, the CDR3 is TGTGCCAGCAGCTCCCCGGGACAGTCCTACGAGCAGTACTTC. It codes for CASSSPGQSYEQYF. V is TRBV11-2 and J is TRBJ2-7, with TRBD1 matching over 7 bases. Germline CDR1 reads SGHAT; CDR2 reads FQNNGV. V was clipped by 4 bases and J by 1 base; unmatched bases: 4. The CDR3 is 14 amino acids.

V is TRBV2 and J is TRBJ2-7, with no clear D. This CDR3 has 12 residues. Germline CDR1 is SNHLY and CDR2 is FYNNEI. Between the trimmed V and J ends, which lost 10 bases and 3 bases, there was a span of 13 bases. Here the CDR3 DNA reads TGTGCCACCGAGATCGCAGGCTACGAGCAGTACGTC. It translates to CATEIAGYEQYV.

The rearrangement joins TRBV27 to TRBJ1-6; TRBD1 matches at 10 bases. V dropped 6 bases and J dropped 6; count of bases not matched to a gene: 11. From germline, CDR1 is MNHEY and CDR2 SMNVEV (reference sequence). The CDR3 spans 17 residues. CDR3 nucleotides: TGTGCCAGCAGCCCGCCCGACAGGGGGCTTGGTAATTCACCCCTCCACTTT. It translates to CASSPPDRGLGNSPLHF.

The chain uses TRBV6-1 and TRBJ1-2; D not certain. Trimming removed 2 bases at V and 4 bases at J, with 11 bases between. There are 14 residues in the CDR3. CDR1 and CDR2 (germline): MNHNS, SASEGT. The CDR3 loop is CASSERAGSYGYTF. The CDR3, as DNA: TGTGCCAGCAGTGAACGTGCGGGGAGCTATGGCTACACCTTC.

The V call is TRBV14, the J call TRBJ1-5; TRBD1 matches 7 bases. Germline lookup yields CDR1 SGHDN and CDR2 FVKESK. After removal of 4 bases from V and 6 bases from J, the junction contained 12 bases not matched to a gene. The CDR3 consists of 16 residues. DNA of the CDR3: TGTGCCAGCAGCCTACAAGACAGGGACCTGGCTCAGCCCCAGCATTTT. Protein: CASSLQDRDLAQPQHF.

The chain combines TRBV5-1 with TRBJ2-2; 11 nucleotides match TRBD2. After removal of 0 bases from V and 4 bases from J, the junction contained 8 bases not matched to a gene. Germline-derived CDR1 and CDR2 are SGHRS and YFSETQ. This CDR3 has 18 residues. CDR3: CASSLALAGGRGTGELFF. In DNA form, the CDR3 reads TGCGCCAGCAGCTTGGCGCTAGCGGGGGGACGTGGCACCGGGGAGCTGTTTTTT.

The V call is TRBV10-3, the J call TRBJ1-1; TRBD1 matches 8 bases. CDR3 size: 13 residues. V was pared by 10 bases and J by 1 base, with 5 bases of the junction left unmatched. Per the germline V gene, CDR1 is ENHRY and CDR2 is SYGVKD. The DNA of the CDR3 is TGTGCCACCGGACAGGGCCAGAACACTGAAGCTTTCTTT. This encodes CATGQGQNTEAFF.

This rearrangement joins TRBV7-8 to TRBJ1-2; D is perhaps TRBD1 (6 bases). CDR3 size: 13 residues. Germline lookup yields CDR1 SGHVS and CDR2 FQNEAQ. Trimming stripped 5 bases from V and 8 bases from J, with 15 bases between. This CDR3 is CASSPDRRRGYTF. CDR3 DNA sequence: TGTGCCAGCAGCCCGGACAGACGTCGGGGCTACACCTTC.

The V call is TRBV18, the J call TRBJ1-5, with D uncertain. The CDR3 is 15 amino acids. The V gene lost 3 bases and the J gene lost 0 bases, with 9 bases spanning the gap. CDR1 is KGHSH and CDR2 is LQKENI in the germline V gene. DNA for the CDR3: TGTGCCAGCTCACCTCCAGAAAATAGCAATCAGCCCCAGCATTTT. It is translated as CASSPPENSNQPQHF.

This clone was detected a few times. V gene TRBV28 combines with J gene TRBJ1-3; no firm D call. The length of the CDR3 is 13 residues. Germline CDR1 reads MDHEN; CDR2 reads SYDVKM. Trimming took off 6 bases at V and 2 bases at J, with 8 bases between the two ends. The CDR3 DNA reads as TGTGCCAGCAGCCGAGGGACTGGAAACACCATATATTTT. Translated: CASSRGTGNTIYF.

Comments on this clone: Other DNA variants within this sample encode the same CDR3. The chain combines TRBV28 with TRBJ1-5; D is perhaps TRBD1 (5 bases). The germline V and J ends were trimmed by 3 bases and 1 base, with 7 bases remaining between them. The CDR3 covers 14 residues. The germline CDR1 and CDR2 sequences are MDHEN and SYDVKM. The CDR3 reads CASSFQGSNQPQHF. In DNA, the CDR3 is TGTGCCAGCAGTTTTCAGGGAAGCAATCAGCCCCAGCATTTT.

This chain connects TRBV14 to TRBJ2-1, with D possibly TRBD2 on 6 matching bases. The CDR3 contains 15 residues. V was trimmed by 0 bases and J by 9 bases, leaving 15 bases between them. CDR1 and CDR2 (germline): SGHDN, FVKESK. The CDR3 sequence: CASSQDRKPGGEQFF. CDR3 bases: TGTGCCAGCAGCCAAGATCGTAAGCCCGGGGGTGAGCAGTTCTTC. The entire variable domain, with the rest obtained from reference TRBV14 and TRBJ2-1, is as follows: EAGVTQFPSHSVIEKGQTVTLRCDPISGHDNLYWYRRVMGKEIKFLLHFVKESKQDESGMPNNRFLAERTGGTYSTLKVQPAELEDSGVYFCASSQDRKPGGEQFFGPGTRLTVL.

DNA for the CDR3: TGTGCCATCAGTGAGGTCCGGAACACTGAAGCTTTCTTT. Protein: CAISEVRNTEAFF. The gene calls are TRBV10-3 and TRBJ1-1; D gene ambiguous. The CDR3 loop spans 13 amino acids. V lost 2 bases, J lost 1 base, and 5 bases lay in between. Germline CDR1 is ENHRY and CDR2 is SYGVKD.

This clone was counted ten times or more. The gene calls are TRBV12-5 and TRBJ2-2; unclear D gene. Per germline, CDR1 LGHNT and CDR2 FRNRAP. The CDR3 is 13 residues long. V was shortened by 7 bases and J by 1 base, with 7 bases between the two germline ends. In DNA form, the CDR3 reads TGTGCTAGTGCCGCAGGGAACACCGGGGAGCTGTTTTTT. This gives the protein CASAAGNTGELFF.

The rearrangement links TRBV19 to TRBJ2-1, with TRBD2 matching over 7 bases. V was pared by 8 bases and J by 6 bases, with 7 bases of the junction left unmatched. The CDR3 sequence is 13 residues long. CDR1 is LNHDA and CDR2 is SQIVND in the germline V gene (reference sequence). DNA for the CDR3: TGTGCCAGTTTGGGGTCGGGAGGCAATGAGCAGTTCTTC. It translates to CASLGSGGNEQFF.